This paragraph covers one TCR beta chain sequence. Its target antigen remains unknown. It has no much larger one-base neighbor in the sample; base qualities were not kept. Library preparation was by the immunoSEQ multiplex PCR assay. Around 92,000 TCR templates per sample were assayed by the deep sequencing platform. Genomic DNA extracted from sorted T cells was used for TCRbeta CDR3 sequencing. Per the original workflow: The R programming language was used for clonal analysis of the TCRbeta CDR3 data. Comparing unstimulated samples against CFSE-low samples taken after the reaction was how alloreactive CD4+ and CD8+ clones were defined. Regulatory or non-regulatory origin of alloreactive CD4+ clones was assigned by matching sequences to the sorted unstimulated Treg and non-Treg repertoires. As stored in TCRdb, this immuneACCESS dataset retains in-frame rearrangements with V and J assigned. A fraction of the clones does not appear; measured against another copy, unresolved V genes explain less than half of the discrepancy, and the remainder lacks a known reason. V, J and clone size reflect that table, while D and trimming were determined from the DNA. The table for this sample lists under 140,000 clones; roughly 89% of them were counted only once. The leading ten clones occupy roughly 1.4% of the sample.

Sorted unstimulated T cells and proliferating T cells recovered from mixed lymphocyte reactions underwent TCRbeta CDR3 sequencing. Fresh whole blood from ten HLA-typed healthy donors was used as the source from which PBMCs were isolated. CDR1 and CDR2 are drawn from the germline V gene (reference sequence): SGHAT, FQDESV. Trimming at the junction amounts to 5 bases on V and 0 bases on J, and the germline ends lie 11 bases apart. The CDR3 holds 16 amino acids from the cysteine to the phenylalanine. The sequence is cut down to CDR3 DNA, 48 bases in frame from base 1. This entry comes from a study of siplizumab effects on memory and regulatory T cells (dated by TCRdb to the late 2010s). As for the study more broadly: The study looked at the effect of siplizumab, an anti-CD2 antibody, on alloreactive T-cell subsets in allogeneic mixed lymphocyte reactions made from human PBMCs.

Here is what the overall study found, with its caveats: Of the alloreactive CD4+ clones that could be mapped, the Treg-derived share averaged about 70% with siplizumab compared with roughly 25% in control reactions. Roughly 75-96% of proliferating CD4+ or CD8+ clones could not be assigned a naive or memory phenotype. Sequences below about 10^-5 frequency were poorly captured, so only a minor fraction of alloreactive clones could be mapped to unstimulated subsets. Whether proliferating Tregs from siplizumab cultures were suppressive was not functionally confirmed. Siplizumab significantly lowered the cumulative frequency of alloreactive sequences that could be traced to unstimulated CD4+ memory T cells. Greater diversity appeared to be present in unstimulated naive T cells than in memory T cells, and a substantial contribution to the alloresponse seemed to be made by naive cells.

The specimen was CD4+ T cells sorted from blood. This receptor was identified in a human donor in good health. Recombination linked TRBV11-1 to TRBJ2-6; TRBD1 is perhaps the D gene, given 6 matching bases. The nucleotide sequence is given as TGTGCCAGCAGCATACAGGGATACTCTGGGGCCAACGTCCTGACTTTC. Translation gives CASSIQGYSGANVLTF. Beyond the CDR3, the reference TRBV11-1 and TRBJ2-6 genes provide the residues; the full variable domain reads: EAEVAQSPRYKITEKSQAVAFWCDPISGHATLYWYRQILGQGPELLVQFQDESVVDDSQLPKDRFSAERLKGVDSTLKIQPAELGDSAMYLCASSIQGYSGANVLTFGAGSRLTVL.